This T cell receptor (beta chain) was retrieved from a study of a mutant IDH1 vaccine in newly diagnosed glioma (dated by TCRdb to about 2021). Study-wide context: The approximately 30 treated patients were around 62% male and around 40% female, with a mean age of approximately 40 years. Longitudinal TCRB deep sequencing was done for 25 treated patients, wherever samples were available for exploratory analyses. Peripheral blood was drawn at six visits: V03 (baseline), V05, V07, V10, V12 and V13. Prior to enrollment, standard therapy consisting of radiotherapy alone, temozolomide alone, or radiochemotherapy with temozolomide had been administered to patients, with the combination being received by most patients. The research as a whole found: The authors noted that analyses of patient blood samples could not be reproduced because of sample limitations. Across multiple MHC alleles, vaccine-induced immune responses were seen in just over 90% of patients. PBMC samples for TCRB deep sequencing were selected based on availability. No apparent relationship was observed between pseudoprogression and alterations in the top peripheral T cell clonotypes detected by TCRB sequencing.

This clone was counted between two and nine times. The target of this receptor is not known. Per-base qualities were not stored, and no clone one base away is much larger. In the paper's terms, the time point label means: baseline, week 1 (first vaccination visit). The treatment or condition label, as the study defines it: pre-vaccination baseline after standard-of-care therapy. All donors had newly diagnosed IDH1-mutant astrocytomas of WHO grade 3 or 4 that showed loss of nuclear ATRX. The samples were drawn from NOA16, a multicentre, single-arm, open-label phase I trial in Germany that tested a mutant IDH1 peptide vaccine in humans for the first time. Blood drawn at visit V03 was used as the baseline sample for immunogenicity testing. Genomic DNA for TCRB sequencing was isolated from EDTA blood with the DNeasy Blood and Tissue Kit. Library preparation used the immunoSEQ multiplex PCR assay. Rearranged TCR beta chain sequences were amplified with the hsTCRB Kit following the manufacturer's protocol. Sequencing of TCRB libraries was carried out on an Illumina MiSeq. On the authors' methods: The proprietary platform of the kit vendor was used for demultiplexing, trimming and gene mapping. TCRdb re-hosts the immuneACCESS table, in-frame sequences only. Its copies lack some clones; in the studies checked, an unresolved V gene accounts for under half of them, and the cause for the rest is not known. The V and J calls and clone size are taken from that table; D and trimming were inferred from the DNA. Across this sample there are 30,000 or so clones, with 82% seen only once. The top ten constitute roughly 19% of the sample.

Sequenced here: PBMCs, sampled from a glioma patient treated with radiotherapy, temozolomide or both. The origin of this receptor is a man aged 25 to 45 with glioma.

CDR3 loop: CAWSSPGQGEKLFF. Read as DNA, the sequence is TGTGCCTGGAGTTCACCGGGACAGGGAGAAAAACTGTTTTTT. This receptor chain uses TRBV30 and TRBJ1-4; TRBD1 aligns with 9 central bases. The CDR3 starts with the cysteine, ends with the phenylalanine, and has 14 residues. Only the CDR3 region is kept as DNA, spanning 42 bases read in frame from base 1. Trimming removed 2 bases from V and 8 bases from J; the gene matches leave 6 bases unexplained. For CDR1 and CDR2, the germline V gene (reference sequence) lists GTSNPN and SVGIG. With the rest looked up from the reference TRBV30 and TRBJ1-4 genes rather than sequenced, the full variable domain is SQTIHQWPATLVQPVGSPLSLECTVEGTSNPNLYWYRQAAGRGLQLLFYSVGIGQISSEVPQNLSASRPQDRQFILSSKKLLLSDSGFYLCAWSSPGQGEKLFFGSGTQLSVL.